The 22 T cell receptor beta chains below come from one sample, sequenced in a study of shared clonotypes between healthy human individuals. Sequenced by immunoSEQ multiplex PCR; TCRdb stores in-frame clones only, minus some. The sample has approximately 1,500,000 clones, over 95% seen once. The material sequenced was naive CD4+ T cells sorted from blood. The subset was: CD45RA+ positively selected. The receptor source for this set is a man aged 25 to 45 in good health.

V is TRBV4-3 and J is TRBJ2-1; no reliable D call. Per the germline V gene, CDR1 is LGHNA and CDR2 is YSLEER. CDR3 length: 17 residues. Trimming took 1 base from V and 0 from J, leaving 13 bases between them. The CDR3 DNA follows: TGCGCCAGCAGCCAAGCGCCGGCCCCAAGCTCCTACAATGAGCAGTTCTTC. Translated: CASSQAPAPSSYNEQFF.

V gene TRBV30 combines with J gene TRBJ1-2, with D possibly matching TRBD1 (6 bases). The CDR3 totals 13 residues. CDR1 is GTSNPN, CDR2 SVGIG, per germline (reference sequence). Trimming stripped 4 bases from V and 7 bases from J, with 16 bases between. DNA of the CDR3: TGTGCCTGGATAGGGTCAGGGGCGGGTGGCTACACCTTC. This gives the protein CAWIGSGAGGYTF.

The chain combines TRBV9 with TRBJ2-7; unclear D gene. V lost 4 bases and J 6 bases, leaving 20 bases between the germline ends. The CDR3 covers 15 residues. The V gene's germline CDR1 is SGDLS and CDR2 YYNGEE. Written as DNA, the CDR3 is TGTGCCAGCAGCCCCGACACACCCTTTCCCCCCGAGCAGTACTTC. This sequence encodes CASSPDTPFPPEQYF.

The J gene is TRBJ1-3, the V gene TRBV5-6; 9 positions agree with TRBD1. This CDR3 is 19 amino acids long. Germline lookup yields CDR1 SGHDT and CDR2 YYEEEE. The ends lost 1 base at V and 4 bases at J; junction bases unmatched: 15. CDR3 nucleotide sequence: TGTGCCAGCAGCTTGACGATAGCTCGACAGGGGGTGTGGGGAAACACCATATATTTT. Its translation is CASSLTIARQGVWGNTIYF.

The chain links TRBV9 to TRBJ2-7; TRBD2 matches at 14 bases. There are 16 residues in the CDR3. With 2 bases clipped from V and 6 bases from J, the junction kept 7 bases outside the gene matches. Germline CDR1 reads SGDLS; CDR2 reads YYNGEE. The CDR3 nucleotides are TGTGCCAGCAGCGTCACCCCGGGACTAGCGGGAGTCGAGCAGTACTTC. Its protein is CASSVTPGLAGVEQYF. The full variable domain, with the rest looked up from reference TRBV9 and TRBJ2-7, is DSGVTQTPKHLITATGQRVTLRCSPRSGDLSVYWYQQSLDQGLQFLIQYYNGEERAKGNILERFSAQQFPDLHSELNLSSLELGDSALYFCASSVTPGLAGVEQYFGPGTRLTVT.

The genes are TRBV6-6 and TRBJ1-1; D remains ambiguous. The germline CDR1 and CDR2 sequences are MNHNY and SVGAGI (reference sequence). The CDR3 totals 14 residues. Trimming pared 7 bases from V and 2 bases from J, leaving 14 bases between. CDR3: CASNPSGINTEAFF. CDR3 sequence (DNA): TGTGCCAGCAATCCTTCGGGGATAAACACTGAAGCTTTCTTT.

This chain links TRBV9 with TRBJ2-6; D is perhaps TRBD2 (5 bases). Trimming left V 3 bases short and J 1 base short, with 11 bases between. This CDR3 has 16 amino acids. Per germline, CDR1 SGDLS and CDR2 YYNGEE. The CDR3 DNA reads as TGTGCCAGCAGCGCTGGCGGGTTTTCTGGGGCCAACGTCCTGACTTTC. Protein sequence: CASSAGGFSGANVLTF.

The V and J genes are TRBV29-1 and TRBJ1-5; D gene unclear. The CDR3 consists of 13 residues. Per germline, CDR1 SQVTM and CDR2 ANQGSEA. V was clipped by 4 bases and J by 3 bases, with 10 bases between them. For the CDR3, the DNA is TGCAGCGTTGCGTGGGGAATCAATCAGCCCCAGCATTTT. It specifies CSVAWGINQPQHF. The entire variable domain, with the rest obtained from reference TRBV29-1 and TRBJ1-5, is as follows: SAVISQKPSRDICQRGTSLTIQCQVDSQVTMMFWYRQQPGQSLTLIATANQGSEATYESGFVIDKFPISRPNLTFSTLTVSNMSPEDSSIYLCSVAWGINQPQHFGDGTRLSIL.

The CDR3 sequence: CASRTGAIDSGSEQYF. CDR3 DNA sequence: TGCGCCAGCAGAACAGGGGCAATCGATAGCGGGAGCGAACAGTACTTC. The gene calls are TRBV5-1 and TRBJ2-7; 9 nucleotides align to TRBD2. This CDR3 has 16 amino acids. The germline CDR1 and CDR2 sequences are SGHRS and YFSETQ. V was pared by 5 bases and J by 10 bases, with 19 bases of the junction left unmatched.

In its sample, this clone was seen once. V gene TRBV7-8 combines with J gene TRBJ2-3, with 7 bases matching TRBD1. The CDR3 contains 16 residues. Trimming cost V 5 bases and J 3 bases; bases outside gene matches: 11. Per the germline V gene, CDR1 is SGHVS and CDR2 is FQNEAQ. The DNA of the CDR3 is TGTGCCAGCAGCCCGACCCCCAGGGGGACAACAGATACGCAGTATTTT. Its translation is CASSPTPRGTTDTQYF. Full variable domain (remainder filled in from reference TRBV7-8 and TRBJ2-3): GAGVSQSPRYKVAKRGQDVALRCDPISGHVSLFWYQQALGQGPEFLTYFQNEAQLDKSGLPSDRFFAERPEGSVSTLKIQRTQQEDSAVYLCASSPTPRGTTDTQYFGPGTRLTVL.

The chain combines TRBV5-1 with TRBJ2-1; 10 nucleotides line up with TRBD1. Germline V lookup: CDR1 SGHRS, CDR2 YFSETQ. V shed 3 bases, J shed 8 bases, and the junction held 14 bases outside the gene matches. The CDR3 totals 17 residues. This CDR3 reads CASSSGTGVWGRDEQFF. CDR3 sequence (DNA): TGCGCCAGCAGCTCCGGGACAGGGGTATGGGGCAGGGATGAGCAGTTCTTC.

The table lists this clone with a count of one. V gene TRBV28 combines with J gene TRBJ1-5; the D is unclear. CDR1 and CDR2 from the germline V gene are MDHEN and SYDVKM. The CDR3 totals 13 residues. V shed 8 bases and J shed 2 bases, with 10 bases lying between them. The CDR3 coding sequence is TGTGCCAGCCGCGACGGACGCAATCAGCCCCAGCATTTT. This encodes CASRDGRNQPQHF. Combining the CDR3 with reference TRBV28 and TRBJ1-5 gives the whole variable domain DVKVTQSSRYLVKRTGEKVFLECVQDMDHENMFWYRQDPGLGLRLIYFSYDVKMKEKGDIPEGYSVSREKKERFSLILESASTNQTSMYLCASRDGRNQPQHFGDGTRLSIL.

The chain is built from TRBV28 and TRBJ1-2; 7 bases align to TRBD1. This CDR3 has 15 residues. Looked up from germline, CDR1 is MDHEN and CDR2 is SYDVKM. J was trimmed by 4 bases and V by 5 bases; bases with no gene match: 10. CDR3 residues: CASSRPGQRLYGYTF. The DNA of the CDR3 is TGTGCCAGCAGTCGTCCGGGACAGAGACTCTATGGCTACACCTTC.

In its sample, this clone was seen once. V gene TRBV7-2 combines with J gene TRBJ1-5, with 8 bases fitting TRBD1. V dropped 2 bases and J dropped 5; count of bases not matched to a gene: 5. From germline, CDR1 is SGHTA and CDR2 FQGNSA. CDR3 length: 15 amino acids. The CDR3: CASSLTQGGDQPQHF. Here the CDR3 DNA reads TGTGCCAGCAGCTTAACACAGGGGGGGGATCAGCCCCAGCATTTT. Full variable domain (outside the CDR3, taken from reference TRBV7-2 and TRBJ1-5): GAGVSQSPSNKVTEKGKDVELRCDPISGHTALYWYRQSLGQGLEFLIYFQGNSAPDKSGLPSDRFSAERTGGSVSTLTIQRTQQEDSAVYLCASSLTQGGDQPQHFGDGTRLSIL.

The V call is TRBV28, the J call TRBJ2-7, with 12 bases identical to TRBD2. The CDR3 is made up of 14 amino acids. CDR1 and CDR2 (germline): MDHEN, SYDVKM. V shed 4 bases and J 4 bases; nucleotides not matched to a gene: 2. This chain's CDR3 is CASSSLAGGYEQYF. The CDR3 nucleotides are TGTGCCAGCAGTTCCCTAGCGGGAGGGTACGAGCAGTACTTC.

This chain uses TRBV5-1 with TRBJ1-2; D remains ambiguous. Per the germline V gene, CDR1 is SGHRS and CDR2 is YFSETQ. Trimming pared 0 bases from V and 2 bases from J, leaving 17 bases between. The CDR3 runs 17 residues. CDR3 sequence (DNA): TGCGCCAGCAGCTTGGGAGATCTCGGACTTCCAAACTATGGCTACACCTTC. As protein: CASSLGDLGLPNYGYTF. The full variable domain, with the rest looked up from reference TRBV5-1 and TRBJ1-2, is KAGVTQTPRYLIKTRGQQVTLSCSPISGHRSVSWYQQTPGQGLQFLFEYFSETQRNKGNFPGRFSGRQFSNSRSEMNVSTLELGDSALYLCASSLGDLGLPNYGYTFGSGTRLTVV.

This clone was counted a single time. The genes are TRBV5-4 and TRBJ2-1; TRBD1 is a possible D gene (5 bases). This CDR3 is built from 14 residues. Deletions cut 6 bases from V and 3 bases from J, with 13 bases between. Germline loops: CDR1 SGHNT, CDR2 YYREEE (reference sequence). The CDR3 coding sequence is TGTGCCAGCACCCCTGACAGAATCTACAATGAGCAGTTCTTC. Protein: CASTPDRIYNEQFF.

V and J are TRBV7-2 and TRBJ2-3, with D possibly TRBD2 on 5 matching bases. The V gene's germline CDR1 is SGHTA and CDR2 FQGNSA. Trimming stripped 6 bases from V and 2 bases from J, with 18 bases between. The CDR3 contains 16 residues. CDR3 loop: CASSPTTGSNTDTQYF. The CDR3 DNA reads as TGTGCCAGCAGTCCTACCACGGGGTCAAACACAGATACGCAGTATTTT.

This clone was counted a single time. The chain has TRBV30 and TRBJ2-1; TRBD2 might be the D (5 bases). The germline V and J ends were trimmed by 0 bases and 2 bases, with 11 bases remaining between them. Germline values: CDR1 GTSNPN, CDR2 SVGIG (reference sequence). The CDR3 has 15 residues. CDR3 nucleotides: TGTGCCTGGAGTGTAGGGAGTAGCCCCTACAATGAGCAGTTCTTC. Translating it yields CAWSVGSSPYNEQFF.

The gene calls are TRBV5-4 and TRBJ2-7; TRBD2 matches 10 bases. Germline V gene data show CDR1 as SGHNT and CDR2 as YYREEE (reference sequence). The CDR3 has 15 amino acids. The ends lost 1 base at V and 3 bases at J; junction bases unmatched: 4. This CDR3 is CASSLTASGSYEQYF. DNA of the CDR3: TGTGCCAGCAGCTTGACGGCTAGCGGGAGCTACGAGCAGTACTTC.

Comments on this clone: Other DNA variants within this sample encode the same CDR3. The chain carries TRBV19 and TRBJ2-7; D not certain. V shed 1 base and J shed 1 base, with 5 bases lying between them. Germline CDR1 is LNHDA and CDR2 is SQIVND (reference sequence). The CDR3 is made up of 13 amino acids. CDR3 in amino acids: CASSIGSSYEQYF. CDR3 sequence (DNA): TGTGCCAGTAGTATAGGCAGTTCCTACGAGCAGTACTTC.

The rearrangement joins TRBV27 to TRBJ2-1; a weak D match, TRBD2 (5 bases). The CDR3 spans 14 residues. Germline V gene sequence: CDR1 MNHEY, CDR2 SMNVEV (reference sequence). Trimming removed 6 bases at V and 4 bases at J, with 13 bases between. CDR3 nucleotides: TGTGCCAGCAGGTCTCGAGGGCCATACAATGAGCAGTTCTTC. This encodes CASRSRGPYNEQFF.